These T cell receptor beta chains were read from a single sample in a study of control samples from healthy donors and cancer patients. Profiling relied on immunoSEQ multiplex PCR, and the TCRdb table lists in-frame clones only, not all of them. The repertoire holds roughly 100,000 clones, with around 88% as singletons. The sequenced sample was blood. All receptors derive from a man aged 25 to 40 in good health. Each CDR3 is given with its conserved first and last residue. Fields, in order: clone size, J gene, V gene, D gene, CDR3 protein, CDR3 DNA. The D gene is left open where the match is weak. Clone size is not always given. Where it is, it says once, few, many or a class for expanded clones.

- | TRBJ2-3 | TRBV20-1 | - | CSASAGSSTDTQYF | TGCAGTGCTAGTGCCGGGTCGAGCACAGATACGCAGTATTTT
- | TRBJ2-7 | TRBV11-2 | - | CASSPGGVYEQYF | TGTGCCAGCAGCCCAGGTGGGGTCTACGAGCAGTACTTC
- | TRBJ2-1 | TRBV7-2 | TRBD2 | CASSLIAGGGEQFF | TGTGCCAGCAGCTTAATAGCGGGAGGGGGTGAGCAGTTCTTC
- | TRBJ1-2 | TRBV11-2 | - | CASSLFQSSGYTF | TGTGCCAGCAGCTTATTCCAAAGTAGTGGCTACACCTTC
- | TRBJ2-1 | TRBV18 | TRBD2 | CASSPFVSGRAHNEQFF | TGTGCCAGCTCACCCTTTGTCAGCGGGAGGGCCCACAATGAGCAGTTCTTC
- | TRBJ2-1 | TRBV28 | - | CASSSRDHYNEQFF | TGTGCCAGCAGTTCCCGGGACCATTACAATGAGCAGTTCTTC
once | TRBJ1-5 | TRBV28 | TRBD1 | CASTRTGGNQPQHF | TGTGCCAGCACCAGGACAGGAGGAAATCAGCCCCAGCATTTT
- | TRBJ1-1 | TRBV30 | - | CAWSVIGSTEAFF | TGTGCCTGGAGTGTAATAGGGAGCACTGAAGCTTTCTTT
- | TRBJ2-5 | TRBV28 | - | CASTPFAGSQETQYF | TGTGCCAGCACCCCTTTTGCAGGGTCGCAAGAGACCCAGTACTTC
- | TRBJ2-3 | TRBV3-1/TRBV3-2 | - | CASSHHIIVSTDTQYF | TGTGCCAGCAGCCACCACATTATAGTTTCCACAGATACGCAGTATTTT
- | TRBJ2-1 | TRBV18 | - | CASSPRGLSSYNEQFF | TGTGCCAGCTCACCAAGGGGACTTAGCTCCTACAATGAGCAGTTCTTC
- | TRBJ2-7 | TRBV7-9 | - | CASSLVSYEQYF | TGTGCCAGCAGCTTAGTTAGTTACGAGCAGTACTTC
- | TRBJ2-2 | TRBV30 | - | CACTMDWAGELFF | TGTGCCTGCACAATGGACTGGGCCGGGGAGCTGTTTTTT
- | TRBJ2-7 | TRBV6-2/TRBV6-3 | TRBD2 | CASSPSGVSYEQYF | TGTGCCAGCAGCCCTAGCGGGGTCTCCTACGAGCAGTACTTC
few | TRBJ2-2 | TRBV6-2/TRBV6-3 | TRBD1 | CASSPSDRAPGELFF | TGTGCCAGCAGCCCTTCTGACAGGGCGCCCGGGGAGCTGTTTTTT
- | TRBJ2-1 | TRBV4-3 | TRBD2 | CASSQDSGLAGGYNEQFF | TGCGCCAGCAGCCAAGATTCGGGTCTAGCGGGAGGTTATAATGAGCAGTTCTTC
- | TRBJ2-7 | TRBV18 | TRBD1 | CASSPTGGGIYEQYF | TGTGCCAGCTCACCGACAGGGGGGGGTATCTACGAGCAGTACTTC
- | TRBJ1-1 | TRBV6-1 | - | CASSELTANTEAFF | TGTGCCAGCAGTGAACTGACAGCGAACACTGAAGCTTTCTTT
once | TRBJ1-2 | TRBV5-6 | - | CASSLVGQAHGRGYTF | TGTGCCAGCAGCTTGGTGGGGCAGGCCCACGGACGTGGCTACACCTTC
once | TRBJ1-2 | TRBV30 | - | CAWSVGWGLNPGYTF | TGTGCCTGGAGTGTCGGGTGGGGGCTAAATCCTGGCTACACCTTC
- | TRBJ2-1 | TRBV5-1 | - | CASSLAVAPESSYNEQFF | TGCGCCAGCAGCTTGGCCGTGGCCCCAGAGAGCTCCTACAATGAGCAGTTCTTC
few | TRBJ1-1 | TRBV27 | TRBD1 | CASSFKGQGANTEAFF | TGTGCCAGCAGTTTCAAAGGACAGGGGGCGAACACTGAAGCTTTCTTT
- | TRBJ2-5 | TRBV12-3/TRBV12-4 | TRBD1 | CASSPDREETQYF | TGTGCCAGCAGCCCTGACAGGGAAGAGACCCAGTACTTC
- | TRBJ2-1 | TRBV29-1 | TRBD2 | CSVRPSGSNEQFF | TGCAGCGTTCGCCCCAGCGGGAGCAATGAGCAGTTCTTC
- | TRBJ2-7 | TRBV21-1 | - | CASSDGQVVPYEQYF | TGTGCCAGCAGCGACGGACAGGTCGTTCCCTACGAGCAGTACTTC
- | TRBJ1-1 | TRBV5-1 | TRBD1 | CASSLLQGANEAFF | TGCGCCAGCAGCTTGCTACAGGGGGCTAATGAAGCTTTCTTT
- | TRBJ2-1 | TRBV7-9 | TRBD1 | CASSLDRGRDEQFF | TGTGCCAGCAGCCTGGACAGGGGGCGGGATGAGCAGTTCTTC
- | TRBJ2-2 | TRBV5-1 | TRBD2 | CASSPGGITGELFF | TGCGCCAGCAGCCCGGGAGGAATCACCGGGGAGCTGTTTTTT
- | TRBJ1-2 | TRBV27 | - | CASSSLAGTVHGYTF | TGTGCCAGCAGTTCTCTAGCAGGGACGGTACATGGCTACACCTTC
- | TRBJ2-2 | TRBV9 | - | CASSVPAGLTGELFF | TGTGCCAGCAGCGTTCCTGCTGGATTAACCGGGGAGCTGTTTTTT
- | TRBJ2-5 | TRBV11-3 | - | CASNSRQKQETQYF | TGTGCCAGCAATAGCAGACAGAAACAAGAGACCCAGTACTTC
- | TRBJ1-3 | TRBV9 | TRBD1 | CASSVGAGGTNTIYF | TGTGCCAGCAGCGTAGGGGCAGGGGGTACGAACACCATATATTTT